Described below is a single TCR beta chain sequence and its context. Assay: immunoSEQ multiplex PCR; the TCRdb copy retains only in-frame clones and omits some. The sample consists of around 250,000 clones, roughly 82% of them appearing once. The source of the sample is a study of control samples from healthy donors and cancer patients. Trimming cost V 3 bases and J 2 bases; bases outside gene matches: 11. The CDR3 is 17 residues long. The germline CDR1 and CDR2 sequences are SGHAT and FQNNGV. Sequenced: PBMCs. The clonotype was recovered from a woman aged 55-69 years with lung cancer. V gene TRBV11-2 combines with J gene TRBJ2-7; 9 bases align to TRBD2. The CDR3 loop reads CASSLETGTSRPYEQYF. The CDR3, as DNA: TGTGCCAGCAGCTTGGAGACCGGGACTAGCAGACCCTACGAGCAGTACTTC.